These T cell receptor beta chains were read from a single sample in a study of response to subunit inactivated influenza vaccine. Each CDR3 protein gets one entry after TCRdb re-called the RT-PCR reads with MiXCR. The sample lists about half a million distinct CDR3 sequences; roughly 27% were seen once. Sequencing was performed on CD4+ T cells sorted from PBMCs, taken more than 4 days after vaccination. These receptor sequences come from a man in his fifties who received an inactivated influenza vaccine. Each CDR3 is given without its conserved first and last residue. The D gene is left open where the match is weak. Expanded clones are given a class, and other clones once, few, many or no size at all.

TRBV29-1	NA	TRBJ1-3	NA	SGGDGNTIY
TRBV20-1	few	TRBJ2-3	TRBD2	SARTRADTQY
TRBV5-1	NA	TRBJ1-1	NA	ASSLITGAEAF
TRBV7-9	NA	TRBJ1-2	TRBD1	ASSLLKGAVGYT
TRBV7-2	few	TRBJ2-2	NA	ASSNLGLITGELF
TRBV6-6	few	TRBJ2-1	TRBD2	ASGRTSGVQF
TRBV20-1	few	TRBJ1-1	TRBD1	SARTGRHTEAF
TRBV6-1	NA	TRBJ2-3	TRBD2	ASSPGGPVDTQY
TRBV29-1	NA	TRBJ2-2	NA	SVESVNGELF
TRBV12-3/TRBV12-4	NA	TRBJ2-2	TRBD1	ASSRRAGGRNGELF
TRBV12-3/TRBV12-4	NA	TRBJ2-7	NA	ASTVSPSYEQY
TRBV20-1	NA	TRBJ1-4	NA	SARLTNEKLF
TRBV12-3/TRBV12-4	few	TRBJ1-1	NA	ASSYYANTEAF
TRBV5-1	NA	TRBJ1-5	TRBD1	ASSWGQGSQPQH
TRBV19	NA	TRBJ2-3	NA	ASKLAHSTDTQY
TRBV7-2	NA	TRBJ1-5	NA	ASSQPNQPQH
TRBV7-3	NA	TRBJ2-7	TRBD1	ASSLVGGDEQY
TRBV10-3	many	TRBJ1-6	TRBD1	AISESRQGDSPLH
TRBV12-3/TRBV12-4	few	TRBJ2-2	NA	ASRATGQTGELF
TRBV29-1	few	TRBJ2-7	NA	SVSGTPATYEQY
TRBV7-9	NA	TRBJ2-3	NA	ASEDPSTDTQY
TRBV20-1	few	TRBJ1-5	TRBD1	SATNRGGNQPQH
TRBV5-1	many	TRBJ1-2	NA	ASSLTSTMRYT
TRBV10-3	few	TRBJ2-7	TRBD1	AISPGTGREYEQY
TRBV10-3	few	TRBJ1-5	NA	AISAGVESNQPQH
TRBV6-2/TRBV6-3	few	TRBJ1-5	NA	ATTTSNQPQH
TRBV5-1	NA	TRBJ2-3	NA	ASSLAGKSTDTQY
TRBV20-1	NA	TRBJ2-1	TRBD1	SADGQGSSYNEQF
TRBV6-2/TRBV6-3	NA	TRBJ1-1	NA	ASSLGAGTEAF
TRBV20-1	NA	TRBJ1-4	TRBD1	SARNLRQGSTNEKLF
TRBV12-3/TRBV12-4	NA	TRBJ2-7	NA	ASALPPSYEQY
TRBV3-1	NA	TRBJ1-1	TRBD1	ASSYDRDRGVTEAF
TRBV20-1	NA	TRBJ2-3	NA	SAWGRTSTDTQY
TRBV29-1	NA	TRBJ1-1	TRBD1	SERTGKNTEAF
TRBV24-1	few	TRBJ2-1	TRBD2	ATSDGPTGTSGRSSYNEQF
TRBV7-2	many	TRBJ2-5	NA	ASRLQETQY
TRBV5-1	few	TRBJ2-7	NA	ASSLAWGPYEQY
TRBV7-2	few	TRBJ2-1	NA	ASSPGQPRYNEQF
TRBV10-3	few	TRBJ2-1	TRBD2	ARGETSEGEQF
TRBV30	few	TRBJ2-1	TRBD2	AWWRGGPYNEQF
TRBV5-1	NA	TRBJ2-7	TRBD1	ASSSTGQGNYEQY
TRBV5-1	NA	TRBJ2-7	NA	ASSFGQTPYEQY
TRBV29-1	many	TRBJ1-4	TRBD1	SVQGANEKLF